One and the same sample provided the 25 T cell receptor beta chains below, sequenced in a study of shared clonotypes between healthy human individuals. Assay: immunoSEQ multiplex PCR; the TCRdb copy retains only in-frame clones and omits some. Of hundreds of thousands of clones in the sample, less than 85% were seen once. Sequencing was performed on memory CD4+ T cells sorted from blood. Described subset: CD45RA-negative fraction. The receptors come from a woman in her twenties or thirties in good health.

The chain uses TRBV28 and TRBJ2-5; D unresolved. CDR1 and CDR2 from the germline V gene are MDHEN and SYDVKM. CDR3 size: 13 residues. V lost 3 bases and J 1 base, leaving 6 bases between the germline ends. The CDR3 protein is CASSFGSQETQYF. CDR3 DNA sequence: TGTGCCAGCAGTTTCGGCAGCCAAGAGACCCAGTACTTC.

The V and J genes are TRBV10-3 and TRBJ2-2; no reliable D call. This CDR3 comprises 13 residues. CDR1 and CDR2 (germline): ENHRY, SYGVKD. With 0 bases removed from V and 7 bases from J, the gap between germline ends came to 6 bases. The CDR3 region is CAISESQIGELFF. CDR3 in DNA: TGTGCCATCAGTGAGTCTCAGATCGGGGAGCTGTTTTTT.

Of note for this clone: The sample holds other DNA sequences that translate to the same CDR3. The chain has TRBV7-9 and TRBJ1-2; D is unresolved. Per germline, CDR1 SEHNR and CDR2 FQNEAQ (reference sequence). The CDR3 is 13 amino acids. The germline V and J ends were trimmed by 1 base and 5 bases, with 8 bases remaining between them. CDR3 DNA: TGTGCCAGCAGCTTAGGAACGTTGTATGGCTACACCTTC. It yields the protein CASSLGTLYGYTF.

This clone was detected only once. The chain has TRBV27 and TRBJ2-3; 7 bases agree with TRBD1. The V gene end was trimmed by 8 bases and the J gene end by 2 bases; junction bases not matched to a gene: 10. Germline V gene lookup returns CDR1 MNHEY and CDR2 SMNVEV (reference sequence). The CDR3 loop spans 15 amino acids. In DNA form, the CDR3 reads TGTGCCAGCCTTAGGACAGGCAGTTTCACAGATACGCAGTATTTT. This encodes CASLRTGSFTDTQYF.

This clone has a count of ten or more. The identical CDR3 is also encoded by other nucleotide sequences in the sample. The V call is TRBV29-1, the J call TRBJ2-1; 7 bases map to TRBD1. V was pared by 7 bases and J by 6 bases, with 3 bases of the junction left unmatched. Germline V gene lookup returns CDR1 SQVTM and CDR2 ANQGSEA. There are 11 residues in the CDR3. CDR3 nucleotides: TGCAGCGGTGACAGGGCCAATGAGCAGTTCTTC. Its protein product is CSGDRANEQFF.

The rearrangement joins TRBV18 to TRBJ1-1, with D possibly being TRBD1 (5 bases). Germline assignment: CDR1 KGHSH and CDR2 LQKENI. Trimming took off 6 bases at V and 0 bases at J, with 8 bases between the two ends. This CDR3 region has 13 residues. The CDR3 sequence: CASSGDLNTEAFF. The CDR3 coding sequence is TGTGCCAGCTCTGGGGACTTGAACACTGAAGCTTTCTTT.

This clone was seen many times. CDR3 nucleotide sequence: TGTGCCAGCAGTATAGCCGTGGAAAGCCAGGGGACCCAGTACTTC. It encodes CASSIAVESQGTQYF. The rearrangement links TRBV6-1 to TRBJ2-5; tentative D call: TRBD1 (5 bases). Per the germline V gene, CDR1 is MNHNS and CDR2 is SASEGT. This CDR3 spans 15 amino acids. V lost 5 bases, J lost 7 bases, and 20 bases lay in between.

This clone was observed a handful of times. The chain couples TRBV5-8 to TRBJ2-7; no definite D call. V was shortened by 4 bases and J by 2 bases, with 10 bases between the two germline ends. This CDR3 is 13 amino acids long. CDR1 SGHTS and CDR2 YDEGEE come from the germline V gene. The CDR3 is CASSPPLAYEQYF. DNA of the CDR3: TGTGCCAGCAGCCCCCCTTTGGCCTACGAGCAGTACTTC.

V gene TRBV27 combines with J gene TRBJ2-3; 9 bases match TRBD2. The V segment lost 5 bases and the J segment 9 bases; nucleotides outside the gene matches: 3. The V gene's germline CDR1 is MNHEY and CDR2 SMNVEV (reference sequence). The CDR3 extends over 12 amino acids. In DNA, the CDR3 is TGTGCCAGCAGTATCACTAGCGGGACGCAGTATTTT. This sequence encodes CASSITSGTQYF.

The chain has TRBV18 and TRBJ2-5, with D possibly TRBD1 on 5 matching bases. V was pared by 2 bases and J by 3 bases, with 10 bases between. The CDR3 is 14 amino acids. Germline V gene data show CDR1 as KGHSH and CDR2 as LQKENI. The CDR3 loop reads CASSPDSWEETQYF. CDR3 nucleotides: TGTGCCAGCTCACCAGACAGTTGGGAAGAGACCCAGTACTTC. Together with reference TRBV18 and TRBJ2-5, the CDR3 gives the full variable domain: NAGVMQNPRHLVRRRGQEARLRCSPMKGHSHVYWYRQLPEEGLKFMVYLQKENIIDESGMPKERFSAEFPKEGPSILRIQQVVRGDSAAYFCASSPDSWEETQYFGPGTRLLVL.

This chain uses TRBV18 with TRBJ2-7; 10 bases are a match to TRBD1. The ends lost 3 bases at V and 6 bases at J; junction bases unmatched: 5. This CDR3 contains 14 residues. Germline CDR1 KGHSH, CDR2 LQKENI. The CDR3 DNA is TGTGCCAGCTCACCGGGACAGGGGCACGGCGAGCAGTACTTC. It translates to CASSPGQGHGEQYF.

A few counts support this clone. The same CDR3 also results from other DNA sequences found in this sample. The V gene is TRBV5-1, the J gene TRBJ2-1; D possibly corresponds to TRBD2 (5 bases). The germline V gene encodes CDR1 SGHRS and CDR2 YFSETQ. Trimming left V 2 bases short and J 0 bases short, with 9 bases between. The CDR3 is 15 amino acids. CDR3 region: CASSFSVSSYNEQFF. CDR3 DNA sequence: TGCGCCAGCAGCTTTAGCGTGAGCTCCTACAATGAGCAGTTCTTC. The variable domain in full, completed from reference TRBV5-1 and TRBJ2-1, reads KAGVTQTPRYLIKTRGQQVTLSCSPISGHRSVSWYQQTPGQGLQFLFEYFSETQRNKGNFPGRFSGRQFSNSRSEMNVSTLELGDSALYLCASSFSVSSYNEQFFGPGTRLTVL.

This chain connects TRBV28 to TRBJ2-1; D possibly corresponds to TRBD2 (5 bases). V was shortened by 8 bases and J by 4 bases, with 9 bases between the two germline ends. Per the germline V gene, CDR1 is MDHEN and CDR2 is SYDVKM. This CDR3 is 12 amino acids long. DNA of the CDR3: TGTGCCAGCGGCCGGACTTACAATGAGCAGTTCTTC. This translates into CASGRTYNEQFF.

The chain carries TRBV5-4 and TRBJ2-5; 7 bases map to TRBD2. Germline lookup yields CDR1 SGHNT and CDR2 YYREEE (reference sequence). The CDR3 totals 14 residues. Germline trimming cut 5 bases from V and 5 bases from J; bases unmatched to any gene: 9. CDR3 region: CASRKTSSGETQYF. The CDR3 bases are TGTGCCAGCAGGAAGACTAGCTCCGGGGAGACCCAGTACTTC.

The V gene is TRBV15, the J gene TRBJ2-1, with 9 bases fitting TRBD1. There are 14 residues in the CDR3. Germline V gives CDR1 LNHNV, CDR2 YYDKDF (reference sequence). J was trimmed by 4 bases and V by 4 bases; bases with no gene match: 2. The CDR3 protein is CATSKGQGYNEQFF. Here the CDR3 DNA reads TGTGCCACCAGCAAGGGACAGGGATACAATGAGCAGTTCTTC.

This chain uses TRBV6-4 with TRBJ2-7; D may be TRBD1 or TRBD2 (6 bases each). The germline gives CDR1 MRHNA, CDR2 SNTAGT. The CDR3 contains 13 residues. Trimming shortened V by 2 bases and J by 7 bases, and 12 bases separated the two germline ends. The CDR3 DNA reads as TGTGCCAGCAGTGACCAGGGGAGCGGGGAGCAGTACTTC. This encodes CASSDQGSGEQYF.

The table lists this clone with a count of one. V is TRBV11-2 and J is TRBJ2-1; the match to TRBD1 covers 8 bases. The CDR3 is 16 amino acids. Losses at the gene ends were 3 bases for V and 7 bases for J; bases not matched to a gene: 11. Germline-derived CDR1 and CDR2 are SGHAT and FQNNGV. CDR3 sequence: CASSFSPGQGGNEQFF. CDR3 DNA: TGTGCCAGCAGCTTTAGCCCCGGACAGGGTGGGAATGAGCAGTTCTTC. Filled out from reference TRBV11-2 and TRBJ2-1, the complete variable domain reads EAGVAQSPRYKIIEKRQSVAFWCNPISGHATLYWYQQILGQGPKLLIQFQNNGVVDDSQLPKDRFSAERLKGVDSTLKIQPAKLEDSAVYLCASSFSPGQGGNEQFFGPGTRLTVL.

A single count supports this clone. V is TRBV30 and J is TRBJ2-1; no firm D call. Trimming left V 1 base short and J 3 bases short, with 19 bases between. This CDR3 region has 17 residues. Germline CDR1 reads GTSNPN; CDR2 reads SVGIG (reference sequence). CDR3 sequence reads: CAWSDRFGLTIYNEQFF. Here the CDR3 DNA reads TGTGCCTGGAGTGACCGGTTTGGGTTAACAATCTACAATGAGCAGTTCTTC.

This clone is a singleton in its sample. The chain uses TRBV7-9 and TRBJ1-4, with D unclear. This CDR3 comprises 14 residues. Germline V gene sequence: CDR1 SEHNR, CDR2 FQNEAQ (reference sequence). Trimming took off 4 bases at V and 8 bases at J, with 14 bases between the two ends. The CDR3 sequence is CASSSQTVGEKLFF. DNA for the CDR3: TGTGCCAGCAGCTCCCAGACGGTTGGAGAAAAACTGTTTTTT.

This clone has just a few counts. This chain connects TRBV5-1 to TRBJ2-3, with 10 bases matching TRBD2. Trimming cost V 5 bases and J 1 base; bases outside gene matches: 4. This CDR3 has 15 residues. CDR1 and CDR2 from the germline V gene are SGHRS and YFSETQ. CDR3 coding DNA: TGCGCCAGCAGAAGAGGGACTAGCGGCACAGATACGCAGTATTTT. It codes for CASRRGTSGTDTQYF.

The V and J genes are TRBV9 and TRBJ2-7; D perhaps matches TRBD1 (5 bases). The CDR3 extends over 15 amino acids. The germline V and J ends were trimmed by 0 bases and 3 bases, with 13 bases remaining between them. From germline, CDR1 is SGDLS and CDR2 YYNGEE. The CDR3 loop reads CASSVDYRLDYEQYF. CDR3 in DNA: TGTGCCAGCAGCGTAGATTACAGGCTAGACTACGAGCAGTACTTC.

The chain recombines TRBV5-1 with TRBJ2-3, with 7 positions matching TRBD1. V shed 1 base and J 6 bases; nucleotides not matched to a gene: 8. From germline, CDR1 is SGHRS and CDR2 YFSETQ. CDR3 length equals 15 residues. CDR3 protein: CASSLLQGQGDTQYF. CDR3 coding DNA: TGCGCCAGCAGCTTGTTACAGGGGCAAGGGGATACGCAGTATTTT.

In DNA form, the CDR3 reads TGTGCCAGCAGTGAGCGGCGTGAAGCTTTCTTT. Its protein is CASSERREAFF. This rearrangement joins TRBV2 to TRBJ1-1; no definite D call. V lost 3 bases to trimming and J lost 7 bases, with 6 bases between them. Germline lookup yields CDR1 SNHLY and CDR2 FYNNEI. The CDR3 spans 11 residues.

This clone is a singleton in its sample. This chain uses TRBV28 with TRBJ1-5; D is unclear. Germline CDR1 reads MDHEN; CDR2 reads SYDVKM. V dropped 1 base and J dropped 6 bases, with 10 bases sitting between them. The CDR3 extends over 14 amino acids. The CDR3 reads CASSLSWLRQPQHF. CDR3 nucleotides: TGTGCCAGCAGTTTATCATGGTTGCGTCAGCCCCAGCATTTT.

V and J are TRBV28 and TRBJ2-1; D might be TRBD1 (6 bases). Trimming removed 2 bases from V and 6 bases from J, with 29 bases in between. The CDR3 spans 20 residues. CDR1 is MDHEN and CDR2 is SYDVKM in the germline V gene. CDR3 in amino acids: CASSLLSLVGLGAWGNEQFF. The CDR3 nucleotides are TGTGCCAGCAGTTTACTCTCTCTCGTCGGCTTGGGGGCTTGGGGCAATGAGCAGTTCTTC.